Each of the 14 T cell receptor beta chains below was sequenced from the same sample in a study of CDR3 diversity in severe acne. From the PCR reads, TCRdb called clonotypes with MiXCR, one entry per CDR3 protein. The sample contains 100,000 or so distinct CDR3 sequences, roughly half of which appear only once. The source material was blood. All receptors derive from a male donor with acne.

The chain links TRBV6-6 to TRBJ1-4; 7 bases are a match to TRBD1. Trimming removed 10 bases from V and 6 bases from J; junction bases left unmatched: 5. The CDR3 totals 12 residues. CDR1 is MNHNY, CDR2 SVGAGI, per germline (reference sequence). The CDR3 sequence is CATRGGDEKLFF. The CDR3 DNA sequence: TGTGCCACCAGGGGGGGAGATGAAAAACTGTTTTTT.

By proportion, this clonotype is medium-sized. This sequence joins TRBV11-1 and TRBJ2-3, with D perhaps being TRBD1 or TRBD2 (5 bases each). The V gene's germline CDR1 is SGHAT and CDR2 FQDESV (reference sequence). This CDR3 has 15 residues. Trimming removed 3 bases at V and 1 base at J, with 11 bases between. The CDR3 DNA sequence: TGTGCCAGCAGCTTTAGGCAGGGAGGCACAGATACGCAGTATTTT. Amino acid sequence: CASSFRQGGTDTQYF.

About this clonotype itself: This could be a read error, since a much larger clone is one nucleotide away. This chain links TRBV9 with TRBJ2-2, with D possibly being TRBD1 or TRBD2 (6 bases each). Germline CDR1 reads SGDLS; CDR2 reads YYNGEE. This CDR3 has 14 residues. In DNA form, the CDR3 reads TGTGCCTGCAGCGTAGGGGGGCGCGACGGGGAGCTGTTTTTT. Translated, it gives CACSVGGRDGELFF.

Comment on this clonotype: Since a much larger clone is just one base distant, this may be a read error. The V gene is TRBV2, the J gene TRBJ2-3; tentative D call: TRBD2 (5 bases). CDR3 length: 15 residues. Germline V CDR1 and CDR2: SNHLY, FYNNEI. CDR3 in amino acids: CASSESAGITDTQYF. In nucleotides, the CDR3 is TGCGCCAGCAGTGAGTCGGCGGGCATCACAGATACGCAGTATTTT.

This clonotype has more than one count but fewer than ten. The chain uses TRBV29-1 and TRBJ2-7; 9 nucleotides match TRBD2. CDR3 length: 18 residues. Germline V lookup: CDR1 SQVTM, CDR2 ANQGSEA. V lost 6 bases and J lost 2; bases outside the gene matches: 20. The CDR3 sequence: CSVANSGQIAGVAYEQYF. As DNA, the CDR3 is TGCAGCGTGGCGAATTCGGGACAGATAGCGGGAGTAGCCTACGAGCAGTACTTC.

This clonotype was found a few times. The V call is TRBV12-3 or TRBV12-4, the J call TRBJ1-2; 8 bases are shared with TRBD1. The CDR3 has 11 residues. Unmatched junction bases numbered 0, after V lost 6 bases and J lost 6 bases. The chain's CDR3 is CASRTGDGYTF. Here the CDR3 DNA reads TGTGCCAGCAGGACAGGGGATGGCTACACCTTC.

The V call is TRBV7-9, the J call TRBJ1-2, with TRBD1 identical over 7 bases. CDR3 length: 13 residues. After removal of 5 bases from V and 8 bases from J, the junction contained 8 bases not matched to a gene. Germline CDR1 SEHNR, CDR2 FQNEAQ (reference sequence). CDR3 amino acids: CASSAGGAEGYTF. The CDR3 nucleotides are TGTGCCAGCAGCGCAGGGGGGGCGGAAGGCTACACCTTC.

With regard to this clonotype: Germline and junction disagree at one end, which may indicate a read error. This chain links TRBV10-3 with TRBJ2-7; a weak D match, TRBD2 (6 bases). The germline V gene encodes CDR1 ENHRY and CDR2 SYGVKD. The CDR3 is made up of 14 amino acids. The DNA for the CDR3 is TGTGCTATCAGTGAGTCTTTGGGAGGCTTGTACCACCGCTTC. Its protein product is CAISESLGGLYHRF.

J is TRBJ1-3 and V is TRBV9; tentative D call: TRBD1 (5 bases). The CDR3 sequence is 16 residues long. V gave up 3 bases and J gave up 0 bases, with 13 bases separating them. The germline CDR1 and CDR2 sequences are SGDLS and YYNGEE. DNA of the CDR3: TGTGCCAGCAGCGAGGGGAGCCCGAGCTCTGGAAACACCATATATTTT. Protein sequence: CASSEGSPSSGNTIYF.

The chain uses TRBV27 and TRBJ2-1, with 7 bases aligning to TRBD1. Germline CDR1 reads MNHEY; CDR2 reads SMNVEV (reference sequence). With V trimmed by 7 bases and J by 5 bases, 8 bases remained unmatched. The length of the CDR3 is 14 residues. CDR3 nucleotides: TGTGCCAGCAACAACAGGGGAGTCCACAATGAGCAGTTCTTC. Its protein product is CASNNRGVHNEQFF.

This clonotype turned up a few times. V gene TRBV19 combines with J gene TRBJ1-4; unclear D gene. This CDR3 is built from 16 residues. Trimming took 3 bases from V and 8 from J, leaving 19 bases between them. Germline V gives CDR1 LNHDA, CDR2 SQIVND (reference sequence). The CDR3 is CASSMGRFGSGEKLFF. The CDR3 DNA sequence: TGTGCCAGTAGTATGGGTCGATTCGGTTCGGGCGAAAAACTGTTTTTT.

The V and J genes are TRBV7-9 and TRBJ2-7, with 10 bases that match TRBD1. This CDR3 is 15 amino acids long. Germline V CDR1 and CDR2: SEHNR, FQNEAQ (reference sequence). After removal of 3 bases from V and 4 bases from J, the junction contained 6 bases not matched to a gene. The CDR3 coding sequence is TGTGCCAGCAGCTTGTTGGGACAGGGGTTTTACGAGCAGTACTTC. Amino acid sequence: CASSLLGQGFYEQYF.

This clonotype has only a few counts. The chain employs TRBV9 and TRBJ2-3; D remains ambiguous. V was clipped by 6 bases and J by 3 bases, with 11 bases between them. Germline CDR1 reads SGDLS; CDR2 reads YYNGEE. The CDR3 loop spans 13 amino acids. CDR3 bases: TGTGCCAGCAACGCCGGTAGAACAGATACGCAGTATTTT. It translates to CASNAGRTDTQYF. Filled out from reference TRBV9 and TRBJ2-3, the complete variable domain reads DSGVTQTPKHLITATGQRVTLRCSPRSGDLSVYWYQQSLDQGLQFLIQYYNGEERAKGNILERFSAQQFPDLHSELNLSSLELGDSALYFCASNAGRTDTQYFGPGTRLTVL.

This clonotype was counted ten times or more. The J gene is TRBJ2-7, the V gene TRBV20-1; TRBD1 might be the D (6 bases). The CDR3 is made up of 14 amino acids. With 0 bases removed from V and 5 bases from J, the gap between germline ends came to 14 bases. The germline V gene encodes CDR1 DFQATT and CDR2 SNEGSKA (reference sequence). The CDR3 here is CSARDRQGKNEQYF. Written as DNA, the CDR3 is TGCAGTGCTAGAGATCGCCAGGGGAAAAACGAGCAGTACTTC.